Following are 17 T cell receptor beta chains from one sample sequenced in a study of metastatic and nonmetastatic thyroid tumors. Every patient was untreated before thyroid surgery. TCRdb re-called the PCR reads with MiXCR. The sample has about 6,100 clones, around a third seen once. The sample was adjacent normal tissue. These receptors came from a male donor with papillary thyroid cancer or a benign thyroid nodule (not recorded which). Some clones in this sample may be carry-over from other donors' samples.

The gene calls are TRBV11-2 and TRBJ2-5; D is uncertain. V was cut by 7 bases and J by 4 bases, with 13 bases left in between. Looked up from germline, CDR1 is SGHAT and CDR2 is FQNNGV. The CDR3 runs 13 residues. The CDR3 nucleotides are TGTGCCAGCAACAACGGTGCTTTAGAGACCCAGTACTTC. Translated: CASNNGALETQYF.

This clone is large by share. V is TRBV6-1 and J is TRBJ1-2; possibly TRBD1 for D (5 bases). The CDR3 sequence is 11 residues long. V lost 9 bases, J lost 4 bases, and 9 bases lay in between. Germline CDR1 and CDR2: MNHNS and SASEGT. This chain's CDR3 is CASGGVYGYTF. CDR3 nucleotide sequence: TGTGCCAGTGGAGGGGTCTATGGCTACACCTTC.

V gene TRBV20-1 combines with J gene TRBJ1-1; TRBD1 is a possible D gene (5 bases). Germline-derived CDR1 and CDR2 are DFQATT and SNEGSKA (reference sequence). This CDR3 spans 14 amino acids. Trimming took off 1 base at V and 5 bases at J, with 14 bases between the two ends. CDR3 region: CSARAEGPVTEAFF. The DNA for the CDR3 is TGCAGTGCTAGAGCTGAGGGGCCGGTGACTGAAGCTTTCTTT.

A note on this clone: Compared with germline, one end of the junction differs, possibly owing to a read error. V usage is TRBV27 and J usage is TRBJ2-3; 7 nucleotides align to TRBD2. Germline V gene sequence: CDR1 MNHEY, CDR2 SMNVEV (reference sequence). The CDR3 sequence is 15 residues long. CDR3 region: CASSLAEGITYTQYF. As DNA, the CDR3 is TGTGCCAGCTCGCTAGCGGAAGGGATCACATATACTCAGTATTTT.

The chain joins TRBV28 to TRBJ2-4; the match to TRBD1 covers 7 bases. Trimming at V came to 5 bases and at J to 8 bases, leaving 9 bases not matched to a gene. Germline assignment: CDR1 MDHEN and CDR2 SYDVKM. The CDR3 has 14 residues. Here the CDR3 DNA reads TGTGCCAGCAGTCAGCCAGACAGGGTCGACATTCAGTACTTC. This encodes CASSQPDRVDIQYF.

V usage is TRBV6-2 or TRBV6-3 and J usage is TRBJ1-5; D remains unclear. This CDR3 is built from 15 residues. V lost 5 bases to trimming and J lost 2 bases, with 13 bases between them. Germline assignment: CDR1 MNHEY and CDR2 SVGEGT. The CDR3 DNA is TGTGCCAGCAGTATGACGGGGATGGGCAATCAGCCCCAGCATTTT. Translation: CASSMTGMGNQPQHF.

This clone was seen more than once but under ten times. This sequence joins TRBV13 and TRBJ2-2, with 12 bases matching TRBD2. The V segment lost 5 bases and the J segment 3 bases; nucleotides outside the gene matches: 13. Germline V gene data show CDR1 as PRHDT and CDR2 as FYEKMQ (reference sequence). The CDR3 consists of 19 residues. Here the CDR3 reads CASSPMKLAGGWHTGELFF. The CDR3, as DNA: TGTGCCAGCAGCCCAATGAAACTAGCGGGAGGATGGCACACCGGGGAGCTGTTTTTT.

This clone was seen a single time. The chain couples TRBV4-2 to TRBJ1-1; D unclear. The V end was cut by 5 bases, the J end by 0 bases, with 19 bases between. The CDR3 contains 17 residues. Germline loops: CDR1 LGHNA, CDR2 YNFKEQ. CDR3 region: CASSNSGRPHMNTEAFF. The CDR3 bases are TGTGCCAGCAGCAATAGCGGGAGGCCCCACATGAACACTGAAGCTTTCTTT.

The V gene is TRBV9, the J gene TRBJ2-5, with 7 nucleotides matching TRBD1. This CDR3 is 16 amino acids long. The germline V gene has CDR1 SGDLS and CDR2 YYNGEE. V shed 2 bases, J shed 2 bases, and the junction held 9 bases outside the gene matches. CDR3 DNA: TGTGCCAGCAGCGTGGGAGTAGGGGGCAGACAAGAGACCCAGTACTTC. Translation: CASSVGVGGRQETQYF.

The chain is built from TRBV19 and TRBJ1-2; D ambiguous. This CDR3 has 14 amino acids. The germline V gene encodes CDR1 LNHDA and CDR2 SQIVND (reference sequence). Trimming pared 4 bases from V and 8 bases from J, leaving 17 bases between. The CDR3 is CASSSETRVGGYTF. As DNA, the CDR3 is TGTGCCAGTAGTAGTGAAACGAGAGTGGGGGGCTACACCTTC.

This clone was seen a handful of times. The rearrangement uses TRBV25-1 and TRBJ2-7, with 14 nucleotides matching TRBD2. The CDR3 spans 14 residues. V shed 7 bases and J 5 bases; nucleotides not matched to a gene: 4. In germline, CDR1 is MGHDK, CDR2 SYGVNS. CDR3 DNA sequence: TGTGCCAGCAACCCGGGACTAGCGGGGGACGAGCAGTACTTC. Its translation: CASNPGLAGDEQYF.

Only a few counts were recorded for this clone. This sequence joins TRBV19 and TRBJ1-4; TRBD1 is a possible D gene (6 bases). Germline V lookup: CDR1 LNHDA, CDR2 SQIVND (reference sequence). V lost 10 bases to trimming and J lost 6 bases, with 18 bases between them. The CDR3 length is 14 residues. The CDR3 sequence is CATQGWLIDEKLFF. Here the CDR3 DNA reads TGTGCCACCCAGGGGTGGCTTATTGATGAAAAACTGTTTTTT.

This clone occurred a few times. CDR3 protein: CASSLSSGVRAHEQYF. CDR3 in DNA: TGTGCCAGCAGTTTATCATCTGGCGTGAGGGCCCACGAGCAGTACTTC. The genes are TRBV27 and TRBJ2-7; perhaps TRBD2 as D (5 bases). The CDR3 length is 16 residues. V was cut by 0 bases and J by 5 bases, with 17 bases left in between. The V gene's germline CDR1 is MNHEY and CDR2 SMNVEV (reference sequence).

This clone was observed a handful of times. The V and J genes are TRBV19 and TRBJ2-1; 8 positions agree with TRBD2. V shed 7 bases and J 10 bases; nucleotides not matched to a gene: 12. The CDR3 sequence is 14 residues long. CDR1 is LNHDA and CDR2 is SQIVND in the germline V gene (reference sequence). This CDR3 is CASKFAGRAREQFF. The CDR3, as DNA: TGTGCCAGTAAATTCGCCGGGAGGGCCCGAGAGCAGTTCTTC.

This chain uses TRBV3-1 with TRBJ1-6, with 8 bases that match TRBD1. Germline trimming cut 1 base from V and 10 bases from J; bases unmatched to any gene: 6. Germline loops: CDR1 LGHDT, CDR2 YNNKEL (reference sequence). The CDR3 contains 15 residues. As DNA, the CDR3 is TGTGCCAGCAGCCAAGGACAGGGGCCGGAGTCACCCCTCCACTTT. Protein sequence: CASSQGQGPESPLHF. The complete variable domain, with remaining parts taken from reference TRBV3-1 and TRBJ1-6, reads DTAVSQTPKYLVTQMGNDKSIKCEQNLGHDTMYWYKQDSKKFLKIMFSYNNKELIINETVPNRFSPKSPDKAHLNLHINSLELGDSAVYFCASSQGQGPESPLHFGNGTRLTVT.

This chain connects TRBV9 to TRBJ2-3; D could derive from TRBD1 or TRBD2 (5 bases each). The V end lost 0 bases, the J end lost 3 bases, and 14 bases lay between the germline ends. The CDR3 covers 16 residues. Germline V lookup: CDR1 SGDLS, CDR2 YYNGEE. CDR3 region: CASSVAVGVGTDTQYF. CDR3 coding DNA: TGTGCCAGCAGCGTAGCTGTGGGGGTTGGGACAGATACGCAGTATTTT.

This clone was observed many times. The chain has TRBV9 and TRBJ2-1, with a possible D match to TRBD1 (5 bases). The germline CDR1 and CDR2 sequences are SGDLS and YYNGEE. Trimming shortened V by 0 bases and J by 7 bases, and 14 bases separated the two germline ends. The CDR3 consists of 15 residues. Here the CDR3 DNA reads TGTGCCAGCAGCGTAGGTTGGGGCCACGAGAATGAGCAGTTCTTC. As protein: CASSVGWGHENEQFF.